The 2 T cell receptor beta chains reported below all come from one sample, sequenced in a study of blood T cells in healthy people across ages. The second PCR ran about 7 to 12 cycles with a sample-barcoded 5' primer and J-beta primers. TCRdb used MiXCR to reprocess the 5' RACE reads, holding one entry per CDR3 protein. The sample consists of 1.5 million or so distinct CDR3 sequences, 42% of them appearing once. The sequenced material came from blood. The receptors shown here come from a woman under 30 in good health.

The chain couples TRBV6-2 or TRBV6-3 to TRBJ2-1; D call uncertain. Matching the DNA end better, TRBJ2-7 makes the J call doubtful. Germline CDR1 reads MNHEY; CDR2 reads SVGEGT. The CDR3 is 13 amino acids. CDR3 sequence: CASSYSTHNEQYF. The CDR3 bases are TGTGCCAGCAGTTACTCGACGCACAATGAGCAGTACTTC.

In this sample, this clonotype turned up once. The chain uses TRBV2 and TRBJ2-1; D gene ambiguous. V was pared by 6 bases and J by 10 bases, with 13 bases between. Germline V gene sequence: CDR1 SNHLY, CDR2 FYNNEI. There are 12 residues in the CDR3. The CDR3 spells CASRAGISEQFF. The CDR3 DNA is TGTGCCAGCAGAGCAGGTATAAGCGAGCAGTTCTTC.